The 7 T cell receptor beta chains presented below share a single source sample, sequenced in a study of regulatory T cells in long-lasting Graves disease. Time point indicated: persistent/refractory GD, antithyroid drugs over 5 years with positive TRAb. RNA extracted from PBMCs served as the sequencing template. With iRepertoire HTBI primers and Arm-PCR of CDR3 regions, TCR beta libraries were built. TCRdb fed the multiplex PCR reads into MiXCR, producing one record per CDR3 protein. The sample lists approximately 400,000 distinct CDR3 sequences; roughly 20% were seen once. The material was peripheral blood mononuclear cells (PBMCs), obtained when the disease was refractory, from a patient treated with antithyroid drugs. These receptors all come from a female donor with Graves disease.

This clonotype was recorded a few times. The rearrangement joins TRBV27 to TRBJ1-5; D call uncertain. The V end lost 8 bases, the J end lost 5 bases, and 7 bases lay between the germline ends. This CDR3 has 11 residues. Per the germline V gene, CDR1 is MNHEY and CDR2 is SMNVEV (reference sequence). The CDR3 DNA reads TGTGCCAGCGGAATAGATCAGCCCCAGCATTTT. Translated, it gives CASGIDQPQHF.

The DNA for the CDR3 is TGTGCCATCAGTGTGAAACTAGCGGGAGCTGGGGCCAACGTCCTGACTTTC. This gives the protein CAISVKLAGAGANVLTF. This chain connects TRBV10-3 to TRBJ2-6, with TRBD2 matching 11 bases. The CDR3 has 17 residues. J lost 2 bases, V lost 4 bases, and 4 bases had no gene match. From germline, CDR1 is ENHRY and CDR2 SYGVKD.

This clonotype has a count of ten or more. This chain links TRBV2 with TRBJ2-2, with TRBD2 matching 8 bases. The CDR3 is 17 amino acids. V was clipped by 6 bases and J by 4 bases; unmatched bases: 13. Germline values: CDR1 SNHLY, CDR2 FYNNEI. The CDR3 loop reads CASSGRVGGPITGELFF. In DNA form, the CDR3 reads TGTGCCAGCAGCGGGAGGGTAGGCGGGCCGATCACCGGGGAGCTGTTTTTT.

The count of this clonotype is one. The chain joins TRBV7-2 to TRBJ2-1; 10 positions match TRBD1. From germline, CDR1 is SGHTA and CDR2 FQGNSA. The CDR3 is made up of 15 amino acids. Trimming removed 5 bases from V and 4 bases from J; junction bases left unmatched: 5. Here the CDR3 reads CASSPRQGAYNEQFF. CDR3 DNA: TGTGCCAGCAGCCCACGACAGGGGGCATACAATGAGCAGTTCTTC.

About this clonotype itself: This could be a read error, since a much larger clone is one nucleotide away. This chain uses TRBV28 with TRBJ2-7, with a possible D match to TRBD1 (6 bases). V shed 6 bases and J shed 6 bases, with 18 bases lying between them. This CDR3 has 14 residues. Germline CDR1 MDHEN, CDR2 SYDVKM. In DNA, the CDR3 is TGTGCCAGCAGGGGGGCAGCACCGACTCGCGAGCAGTACTTC. Encoded protein: CASRGAAPTREQYF.

V is TRBV12-3 or TRBV12-4 and J is TRBJ2-1; 8 bases match TRBD2. CDR3 length: 15 residues. J was trimmed by 8 bases and V by 4 bases; bases with no gene match: 10. As DNA, the CDR3 is TGTGCCAGCAGTTCGAATAGCGGGAAAATCTATGAGCAGTTCTTC. Encoded protein: CASSSNSGKIYEQFF.

V and J are TRBV20-1 and TRBJ2-1, with 12 bases that match TRBD2. After removal of 1 base from V and 9 bases from J, the junction contained 4 bases not matched to a gene. This CDR3 region has 14 residues. Germline V gene sequence: CDR1 DFQATT, CDR2 SNEGSKA (reference sequence). CDR3 sequence reads: CSARGLAGDSEQFF. CDR3 in DNA: TGCAGTGCTAGAGGACTAGCGGGAGATAGTGAGCAGTTCTTC.